This TCR beta chain was identified in a study of blood T cell repertoires in COVID-19. Study context: Samples representing acute and convalescent COVID-19 were sourced from the United States, Italy and Spain. Sample material is recorded as cDNA or gDNA derived from T cells, B-cell-depleted T cells, or PBMCs.

Clones were sequenced by immunoSEQ multiplex PCR, and TCRdb holds only the in-frame ones, with some missing. This table has about 280,000 clones, around 85% appearing once. Germline V lookup: CDR1 SGHRS, CDR2 YFSETQ. Trimming stripped 7 bases from V and 0 bases from J, with 19 bases between. This CDR3 contains 17 residues. Participants had their cohort set by participant-reported clinical history. Sequencing used PBMCs or T cells enriched from blood (not recorded which). The chain carries TRBV5-1 and TRBJ2-2, with D possibly matching TRBD2 (6 bases). This clonotype was obtained from a woman in her forties or fifties who had recovered from COVID-19. DNA of the CDR3: TGCGCCAGCTCGGAGGGGAGATCTTTTTCGAACACCGGGGAGCTGTTTTTT. Translating gives CASSEGRSFSNTGELFF.